This T cell receptor beta chain was profiled in a study of cytomegalovirus exposure and HLA in healthy donors (dated by TCRdb to 2016 to 2017). Study-level background: An earlier analysis of approximately 550 of the donors reported 250 to 350 Gb of sequence data and some 100 million unique TCR beta sequences from 190 million or so T cells. All discovery cohort repertoires had been generated using a single sequencing platform. The study aimed to test whether signatures of past pathogen exposure could be identified by cataloging public T cell receptors. Because of strong linkage in the cohort, roughly five DR-DQ haplotypes were treated as single units for association and clustering. Along with the approximately 650-subject first cohort, a separate validation cohort of 120 different subjects was used. Donor age, sex, ethnicity and CMV serostatus were compiled together with the repertoire data. To study patterns of TCR occurrence, a later analysis re-analyzed previously published TCR beta repertoires from several hundred donors and added high-resolution HLA genotyping. The study used immunosequencing to profile the T cell repertoires of approximately 690 subjects and linked those repertoires to cytomegalovirus serostatus. An earlier analysis of approximately 640 of the donors applied high-throughput TCR beta sequencing to assess whether each TCR beta V gene segment acted as functional or pseudogenic. An early release that covered about 600 HLA-typed donors contained approximately 300 gigabases of sequencing data and 65 million to 100 million unique TCR sequences. Of the roughly 400 genotyped donors, 65% to 90% fell in the genetic ancestry cluster associated with self-reported Caucasian donors. Both class I and class II loci were covered by HLA typing, at four-digit resolution. Rather than drawing on any new phenotypic data, the later analysis identified candidate immune exposures from TCR beta sequences and the way those sequences occurred across donors. On average, 235,054 unique TCR beta nucleotide sequences were sequenced per donor among roughly 430 genotyped donors of the cohort, with 15% to 20% of those sequences being non-productive. A later genetic analysis took genome-wide SNP genotypes for 398 of the 666 donors and used that subset as a discovery cohort. High-throughput TCR immunosequencing, statistical association of individual TCRs with disease status, and machine learning were combined to predict cytomegalovirus infection status. Typing coverage varied by locus: roughly 620-640 donors for A, B, C, DRB1 and DQB1; roughly 520 for DQA1; around 610 for DPA1; roughly 450 for DPB1.

Beyond this particular receptor, the publication reports: Because counts were too low, about 17 rarely observed V segments, including chromosome 9 orphons, were excluded from the earlier analysis of fewer than 650 of the donors. In a later analysis, HLA-associated TCR beta chains showed more clonal expansion and lower generation probabilities than non-associated chains that were equally common. When HLA alleles, especially DR and DQ, strongly co-occurred, TCR associations were difficult to assign to individual alleles. Because HLA typing was unavailable for some donors at each locus, only the typed subset was used in association tests. A cluster of highly shared sequence variants was judged likely to represent a technical artifact of the sequencing pipeline. The presence/absence analyses assumed that sequencing depth was roughly uniform across donors, and that assumption may not be true. Some IMGT-functional V segments, including TRBV6-2 and TRBV6-3, could not be distinguished by the 87-base-pair reads and were therefore excluded. The only immune exposure information available for the cohort was CMV serostatus. In a later analysis, 16,951 TCR beta sequences were associated with specific HLA alleles at a false discovery rate of 0.05. In the study, around 150 TCR beta chains were listed as associated with cytomegalovirus. The authors suggested that the approach could potentially be extended to other disease states and immunological phenotypes. In vitro tests confirmed that a few of the cytomegalovirus-associated TCR beta chains recognize cytomegalovirus antigens. In this cohort, only TCR beta chains were sequenced, and detectable features were limited by the absence of alpha or paired-chain data. V-gene and J-gene trimming of TCR beta chains was associated with a missense DCLRE1C variant in a later genetic analysis, and the association was replicated in an independent cohort. A later analysis reported that several top co-occurrence clusters appeared linked to parvovirus B19, influenza, CMV and Epstein-Barr virus. The classifier was reported to diagnose cytomegalovirus status with high specificity and sensitivity in both the original cohort and the validation cohort. In an earlier analysis of a few hundred of the donors, most TCR beta V segments were observed in productive rearrangements about 90% or about 30% of the time, broadly matching IMGT annotations. While some public TCRs were present in many individuals, most TCR sequences turned up only very rarely across donors. A later analysis found that TCR association rates varied across HLA loci, with DRB1 alleles showing the most associated TCRs and HLA-C alleles the fewest. In a later genetic analysis, fewer N-insertions in productive TCRs were reported among donors in an Asian-associated ancestry cluster than the roughly 700-donor mean. Linkage disequilibrium might explain the correlated functional status among segregating V segments, but an unknown experimental factor could not be excluded. Most CMV-associated TCR beta chains appeared to be HLA-restricted in a later analysis, and the HLA associations seemed to be driven largely by CMV exposure. A further reported finding was that TCR beta sequences accurately predicted the HLA-A and HLA-B alleles for most subjects in the first cohort.

Spanning cysteine to phenylalanine, the CDR3 consists of 14 amino acids. Of all the DNA, just the CDR3 is kept, 42 bases in frame from base 1. CDR1 SGHVS and CDR2 FNYEAQ were looked up in the germline V gene. Relative to germline, V is 5 bases shorter and J is 7 bases shorter, with 15 bases between their ends. Library generation was performed with the immunoSEQ multiplex PCR assay. For the multiplex PCR, a mixture combining 60 forward primers for TCR Vbeta segments and 13 reverse primers for TCR Jbeta segments was used. The CDR3 region of rearranged TCR beta genes was amplified from genomic DNA with a multiplex PCR assay. The amplified TCR beta libraries were sequenced on the Illumina HiSeq System as 87-base-pair reads. Turning to the authors' computational methods: Across the 600 to 700 repertoires, a later analysis counted around 80 million unique TCR beta chains, roughly 11 million of which were shared by at least two donors. A nearest-neighbor algorithm error-corrected the raw reads and collapsed the reads into unique sequences, merging closely related sequences to remove PCR and sequencing errors. CDR3 sequences were aligned to IMGT reference sequences to assign V, D and J gene segments. For a sequence to be retained, at least a six-nucleotide match to both a V gene segment and a J gene segment was required. A rearrangement counted as productive if the CDR3 had no stop codons and remained in frame with V and J, and every other rearrangement counted as non-productive. Following IMGT convention, CDR3 was defined as the stretch from the second conserved V-encoded cysteine to the conserved J-encoded phenylalanine. The earlier analysis of about 500 of the donors excluded sequences that lacked an unambiguous match to a single V gene segment. An earlier analysis of around 600 of the donors classified V segments as functional when productive rearrangements were above 56.7% and as segregating when the standard deviation between donors was above 5%. To diagnose cytomegalovirus status from the catalog of TCR beta chain sequences, a statistical classification framework was built. In a later analysis, V and J genes were assigned by comparing TCR nucleotide sequences against IMGT/GENE-DB human TR gene sequences. Using the TCRdist pipeline, a later analysis assigned CDR3 sequences along with most-parsimonious VDJ recombination scenarios. In a later analysis, each TCR beta chain was defined by its CDR3 amino acid sequence together with its V-gene family, and reads without a unique V-gene family were excluded. In a later analysis, fewer than 600 highly shared, low-generation-probability nucleotide sequences were removed to address suspected cross-contamination and a sequencing artifact. In a later analysis, a clonal expansion index was calculated for each public chain from normalized within-repertoire ranks of inferred template counts. Generation probabilities in a later analysis came from a VDJ recombination model fitted to out-of-frame rearrangements, and those results were checked against IGoR. In a later analysis, TCR-TCR, TCR-HLA and TCR-CMV co-occurrence was scored with hypergeometric tests, and a repertoire-size bias correction was applied to TCR pairs. To estimate false discovery rates, a later analysis permuted the HLA or CMV assignments 20 times. A later analysis grouped co-occurring TCRs with DBSCAN, adding TCRdist sequence similarity when clustering within HLA-allele-positive subsets. Repertoires with fewer than 30,000 or more than 120,000 public chains, plus five repertoires with anomalous nucleotide sharing, were excluded from co-occurrence clustering. TCRdb mirrors the immuneACCESS table, restricted to in-frame sequences. Some clones are absent from its copies; in checked studies, under half trace to an unresolved V gene, and the reason for the others is unknown. V and J calls and clone size are those listed in that table; D and trimming were worked out from the DNA. Within this sample are some 140,000 clones, with about 80% of them counted one time only. Jointly, the top ten make up around 2% of the sample.

The cohort consisted of fewer than 700 healthy bone marrow donors. Cohort members were all nominally healthy when sampled, although unrecorded immune exposures were likely present. The donor was CMV seronegative and belonged to the group of approximately 320 seronegative cohort members. Every donor gave a peripheral blood sample, and the peripheral blood mononuclear cells from that sample were used for TCR beta sequencing. Genomic DNA was extracted from the blood cell samples with the Qiagen DNeasy Blood Extraction Kit. To note about this clone: What antigen it recognizes has not been identified. No base qualities exist here, and no much larger clone lies one base off it.

Recombination connected TRBV7-6 to TRBJ2-1; a tentative D call is TRBD2 (6 bases match). The clonotype originates from a man aged 25-45 years in good health and CMV-seronegative. Sequenced sample: PBMCs. The DNA sequence is TGTGCCAGCAGCCTGGGGGGACGATGGAATGAGCAGTTCTTC. It encodes CASSLGGRWNEQFF. Extended through the reference TRBV7-6 and TRBJ2-1 proteins, this CDR3 yields the full variable domain: GAGVSQSPRYKVTKRGQDVALRCDPISGHVSLYWYRQALGQGPEFLTYFNYEAQQDKSGLPNDRFSAERPEGSISTLTIQRTEQRDSAMYRCASSLGGRWNEQFFGPGTRLTVL.